A single sample gave rise to the 13 T cell receptor beta chains below, sequenced in a study of tumor-infiltrating lymphocytes in primary liver carcinoma. The researchers produced TCR beta cDNA from approximately 460 ng total RNA with a constant-region primer. ARM-PCR was slightly modified, and three nested multiplex PCR rounds with it gave rise to the TCR beta libraries. For approximately 10 cycles apiece, the opening two PCR rounds ran with TRBV1-TRBV30 forward primers and a C-beta reverse primer. TCRdb used MiXCR to reprocess the multiplex PCR reads, holding one entry per CDR3 protein. The sample contains 40,000 or so distinct CDR3 sequences, 60% to 80% of which appear only once. Bulk tissue was left unsorted, and RNA and DNA were co-extracted from 20-30 mg of it. Sequenced material: tumor-adjacent normal liver tissue. Receptor source: a woman under 40 with primary liver carcinoma and hepatitis B virus infection.

This clonotype was detected ten times or more. V and J are TRBV6-6 and TRBJ2-7; D is uncertain. Trimming removed 2 bases from V and 0 bases from J, with 5 bases in between. The CDR3 length is 13 residues. The germline CDR1 and CDR2 sequences are MNHNY and SVGAGI (reference sequence). The CDR3, as DNA: TGTGCCAGCAGTTACCTCTCCTCCTACGAGCAGTACTTC. Protein sequence: CASSYLSSYEQYF.

This clonotype is medium-sized within its sample. V and J are TRBV11-1 and TRBJ1-1; D gene uncertain. Germline V gene lookup returns CDR1 SGHAT and CDR2 FQDESV (reference sequence). With 5 bases removed from V and 6 bases from J, the gap between germline ends came to 13 bases. This CDR3 contains 13 residues. As DNA, the CDR3 is TGTGCCAGCAGCCAGACTGACTCATCTGAAGCTTTCTTT. Translated, it gives CASSQTDSSEAFF.

In the case of this clonotype: A much more abundant neighbour one base away suggests this may be a read error. The rearrangement joins TRBV16 to TRBJ1-6; D is possibly TRBD1 (6 bases). CDR1 is KGHSY, CDR2 FQNENV, per germline. This CDR3 contains 14 residues. CDR3 DNA sequence: TGTGCCAACAGCCAACAGGGATCTAATTCACCCCTCCACTTT. It yields the protein CANSQQGSNSPLHF.

As concerns this clonotype: The junction and the germline gene differ at one end; a read error may be behind it. J is TRBJ1-2 and V is TRBV5-6, with no clear D. The germline V gene has CDR1 SGHDT and CDR2 YYEEEE. This CDR3 spans 13 amino acids. Here the CDR3 DNA reads TGTGCCAGCAACTTTCGCAAGAACTATGGTTACACCTTC. This encodes CASNFRKNYGYTF.

In the case of this clonotype: One end of the junction varies from germline; a read error may be responsible. The chain links TRBV11-2 to TRBJ2-7; D perhaps matches TRBD2 (5 bases). The V gene's germline CDR1 is SGHAT and CDR2 FQNNGV. This CDR3 is built from 13 residues. CDR3 residues: CASNLDRDYEQCF. CDR3 sequence (DNA): TGTGCCAGCAACTTAGATCGAGACTACGAGCAGTGCTTC.

Note on this clonotype: Mismatch with germline at one junction end may stem from a read error. The chain combines TRBV6-2 or TRBV6-3 with TRBJ2-1; possible D gene TRBD2, 5 bases. The germline gives CDR1 MNHEY, CDR2 SVGEGT. The CDR3 length is 16 residues. The CDR3 coding sequence is TGTGCCAGGAGTTACCCTTTTGGGAGAGCCAAGAATGAGCAGTTCTTC. This codes for CARSYPFGRAKNEQFF.

The count of this clonotype is one. The gene calls are TRBV6-1 and TRBJ2-7; D remains unclear. Germline lookup yields CDR1 MNHNS and CDR2 SASEGT. V was cut by 1 base and J by 9 bases, with 13 bases left in between. The CDR3 extends over 13 amino acids. The CDR3 DNA follows: TGTGCCAGCAGTGAAGAGCTGAGCAACGGGCAGTACTTC. It codes for CASSEELSNGQYF.

Points on this clonotype: Here the CDR3 omits its conserved ending phenylalanine or tryptophan, so a read error is the likely source. This rearrangement joins TRBV12-3 or TRBV12-4 to TRBJ2-5; 11 nucleotides align to TRBD2. Trimming took 9 bases from V and 5 from J; bases not matched to a gene: 11. The CDR3 is made up of 15 amino acids. The CDR3 sequence: CASALLAGEGETQYL. CDR3 in DNA: TGTGCCAGTGCATTACTAGCGGGAGAGGGGGAGACCCAGTACCTC.

The rearrangement joins TRBV12-3 or TRBV12-4 to TRBJ1-5; a possible D gene is TRBD1 (5 bases). The V end lost 3 bases, the J end lost 7 bases, and 10 bases lay between the germline ends. The CDR3 extends over 13 amino acids. DNA for the CDR3: TGTGCCAGCAGTTTTGAGGGGTCGCAGCCCCAGCATTTT. Its protein product is CASSFEGSQPQHF.

Details on this clonotype: One end of the junction is discordant with germline, which a read error may explain. The chain links TRBV7-8 to TRBJ2-7; D is perhaps TRBD1 or TRBD2 (5 bases each). The CDR3 is 14 residues long. The germline V gene encodes CDR1 SGHVS and CDR2 FQNEAQ. Here the CDR3 reads CASSLRTYDGEQCF. The CDR3 DNA is TGTGCCAGCAGCTTGCGGACATATGACGGGGAACAGTGCTTC.

This chain joins TRBV6-2 or TRBV6-3 and TRBJ2-2, with D unclear. The length of the CDR3 is 14 residues. Germline assignment: CDR1 MNHEY and CDR2 SVGEGT. Deletions cut 2 bases from V and 5 bases from J, with 9 bases between. The CDR3 sequence: CASSYDWNTGELFF. The CDR3, as DNA: TGTGCCAGCAGTTACGACTGGAATACCGGGGAGCTGTTTTTT.

In regard to this clonotype: Sequence at one end of the junction differs from germline and may be a read error. The chain employs TRBV11-1 and TRBJ2-1; TRBD2 matches at 8 bases. Germline V gene lookup returns CDR1 SGHAT and CDR2 FQDESV (reference sequence). The CDR3 runs 17 residues. The CDR3 DNA reads as TGTGTCAGCAGCTTAGCAGGCCTGGTAGCGGGGTTAAATGAGCAGTTGTTC. Its protein is CVSSLAGLVAGLNEQLF.

The rearrangement joins TRBV10-2 to TRBJ2-3, with 7 bases identical to TRBD2. CDR3 length: 19 amino acids. Looked up from germline, CDR1 is WSHSY and CDR2 is SAAADI. With V trimmed by 5 bases and J by 4 bases, 21 bases remained unmatched. Written as DNA, the CDR3 is TGCGCCAGCAGTTGCCCGCCAGGGCCTGCGGGAGACGGGGCAGATACGCAGTATTTT. This gives the protein CASSCPPGPAGDGADTQYF.